This TCR beta chain was identified in a study of control samples from healthy donors and cancer patients. The assay was immunoSEQ multiplex PCR, and TCRdb's table has in-frame clones only and misses some. The sample consists of 95,000 to 100,000 clones, 75% to 90% of them appearing once. This CDR3 has 11 amino acids. Trimming took 6 bases from V and 5 from J, leaving 6 bases between them. The sample taken for sequencing was blood. The chain couples TRBV12-3 or TRBV12-4 to TRBJ2-3, with unresolved D. This clonotype was obtained from a young man in good health. The CDR3 region is CASSRVDTQYF. The CDR3 DNA reads as TGTGCCAGCAGCCGGGTAGATACGCAGTATTTT.